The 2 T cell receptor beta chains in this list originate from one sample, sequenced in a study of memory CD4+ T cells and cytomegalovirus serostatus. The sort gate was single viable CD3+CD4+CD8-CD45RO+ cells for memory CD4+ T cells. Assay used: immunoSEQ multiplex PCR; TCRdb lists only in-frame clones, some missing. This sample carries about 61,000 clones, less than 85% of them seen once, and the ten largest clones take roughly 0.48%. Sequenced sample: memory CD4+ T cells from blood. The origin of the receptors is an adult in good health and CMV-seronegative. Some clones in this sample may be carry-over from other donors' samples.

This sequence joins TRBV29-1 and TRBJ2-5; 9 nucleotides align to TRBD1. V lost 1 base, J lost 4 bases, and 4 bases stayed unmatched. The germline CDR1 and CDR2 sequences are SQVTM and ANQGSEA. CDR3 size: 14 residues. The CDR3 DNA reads TGCAGCGTTGAAGGGGGACAGGGTGGAGAGACCCAGTACTTC. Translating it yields CSVEGGQGGETQYF.

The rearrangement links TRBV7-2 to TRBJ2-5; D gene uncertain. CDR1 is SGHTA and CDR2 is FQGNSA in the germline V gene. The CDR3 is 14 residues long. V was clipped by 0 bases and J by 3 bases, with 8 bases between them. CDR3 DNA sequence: TGTGCCAGCAGCTTAGCGGCAGTGGAAGAGACCCAGTACTTC. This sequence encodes CASSLAAVEETQYF.